What follows describes a single T cell receptor (beta chain). The antigen this receptor binds is unknown. No base quality values were provided; no much bigger clone lies one nucleotide off. The cohort comprised under 700 healthy bone marrow donors. Cohort members were all nominally healthy when sampled, although unrecorded immune exposures were likely present. The donor was CMV seropositive and belonged to the group of 270 or so seropositive cohort members. Every donor gave a peripheral blood sample, and the peripheral blood mononuclear cells from that sample were used for TCR beta sequencing. Genomic DNA was extracted from the blood cell samples with the Qiagen DNeasy Blood Extraction Kit. Libraries were constructed by the immunoSEQ multiplex PCR assay. For the multiplex PCR, a mixture combining 60 forward primers for TCR Vbeta segments and 13 reverse primers for TCR Jbeta segments was used. Amplification of the CDR3 region of rearranged TCR beta genes was performed with a multiplex PCR assay on genomic DNA. The amplified TCR beta libraries were sequenced on the Illumina HiSeq System as 87-base-pair reads. The study's processing was this. In a later analysis, 77 million or so unique TCR beta chains were counted across the approximately 640 repertoires, and roughly 10 million of these chains were shared by at least two donors. Raw reads were error-corrected and collapsed into unique sequences by a nearest-neighbor algorithm in which closely related sequences were merged to remove PCR and sequencing errors. Alignment of CDR3 sequences to IMGT reference sequences was used to assign V, D and J gene segments. Each retained sequence needed at least a six-nucleotide match to both a V gene segment and a J gene segment. A rearrangement counted as productive if the CDR3 had no stop codons and remained in frame with V and J, and every other rearrangement counted as non-productive. CDR3 was defined by IMGT convention, running from the second conserved V-encoded cysteine to the conserved J-encoded phenylalanine. In an earlier analysis of more than 550 of the donors, sequences lacking an unambiguous match to a single V gene segment were excluded. In an earlier analysis of approximately 610 of the donors, V segments were called functional above 56.7% productive rearrangements and were called segregating when the between-donor standard deviation exceeded 5%. A statistical classification framework was developed to diagnose cytomegalovirus status using the catalog of TCR beta chain sequences. In a later analysis, V and J genes were assigned by comparing TCR nucleotide sequences against IMGT/GENE-DB human TR gene sequences. Using the TCRdist pipeline, a later analysis assigned CDR3 sequences along with most-parsimonious VDJ recombination scenarios. A later analysis defined each TCR beta chain by its CDR3 amino acid sequence plus V-gene family, and excluded reads lacking a unique V-gene family. As a way to deal with suspected cross-contamination and a sequencing artifact, a later analysis dropped hundreds of nucleotide sequences that were highly shared and had low generation probability. In a later analysis, a clonal expansion index for each public chain was calculated from normalized within-repertoire ranks of inferred template counts. A later analysis computed generation probabilities with a VDJ recombination model fitted to out-of-frame rearrangements, and checked the results against IGoR. Hypergeometric tests were used in a later analysis to score TCR-TCR, TCR-HLA and TCR-CMV co-occurrence, with a repertoire-size bias correction applied to the TCR pairs. In a later analysis, false discovery rates were estimated by permuting HLA or CMV assignments 20 times. In a later analysis, co-occurring TCRs were grouped with DBSCAN, and TCRdist sequence similarity was added when clustering was performed within HLA-allele-positive subsets. Repertoires with fewer than 30,000 or more than 120,000 public chains were left out of co-occurrence clustering, as were about five repertoires with anomalous nucleotide sharing. TCRdb limited this immuneACCESS table to in-frame rearrangements with V and J called. A share of clones is missing; checked studies link under half to unresolved V genes, and the rest is unexplained. V and J calls and clone size are given by that table; D and trimming were obtained from the DNA. The sample has 100,000 to 150,000 clones on record, over 75% of them singletons. The ten largest clones take up roughly 13% of the sample.

The data were taken from a study of cytomegalovirus exposure and HLA in healthy donors (dated by TCRdb to the late 2010s). Regarding the research as a whole: An earlier analysis of about 560 of the donors reported approximately 260 Gb of sequence data and 95 million to 120 million unique TCR beta sequences obtained from 150 million to 200 million T cells. About 320 gigabases of sequencing data and tens of millions of unique TCR sequences were included in an early release covering about 700 HLA-typed donors. Of the roughly 400 genotyped donors, over 65% fell in the genetic ancestry cluster associated with self-reported Caucasian donors. The aim of the study was to test whether cataloging public T cell receptors could identify signatures of past pathogen exposure. The study profiled the T cell repertoires of about 720 subjects by immunosequencing and related them to cytomegalovirus serostatus. Besides the first cohort of about 730 subjects, a separate validation cohort made up of roughly 130 different subjects was used. The study combined high-throughput TCR immunosequencing, statistical association of individual TCRs with disease status, and machine learning to predict cytomegalovirus infection status. In a later analysis, previously published TCR beta repertoires from 666 donors were re-analyzed and high-resolution HLA genotyping was added so that TCR occurrence patterns could be studied. Rather than drawing on any new phenotypic data, the later analysis identified candidate immune exposures from TCR beta sequences and the way those sequences occurred across donors. An earlier analysis of 450 to 750 of the donors used high-throughput TCR beta sequencing to judge whether each TCR beta V gene segment behaved as functional or pseudogenic. Alongside the repertoire data, information on donor age, sex, ethnicity and CMV serostatus was compiled. A later genetic analysis took genome-wide SNP genotypes for about three fifths of the 666 donors and used that subset as a discovery cohort. All discovery cohort repertoires had been generated on a single sequencing platform. Class I and class II HLA loci were covered by the typing at four-digit resolution. The number of typed donors differed by locus: roughly 629-630 for A, B, C, DRB1 and DQB1; 522 for DQA1; around 610 for DPA1; and some 430 for DPB1. Four to six DR-DQ haplotypes were handled as single units for association and clustering, since linkage in the cohort was strong. Among about 400 genotyped donors of the cohort, an average of approximately 240,000 unique TCR beta nucleotide sequences was sequenced per donor, of which approximately 19% were non-productive.

Sequences MGHRA (CDR1) and YSYEKL (CDR2) are obtained from the germline V gene. Cut back by 2 bases and 2 bases, the V and J ends lie 19 bases apart. The CDR3 holds 18 amino acids from the cysteine to the phenylalanine. Only CDR3 DNA is held: 54 bases, read in frame from base 1. Study-wide findings and limitations: The sequencing pipeline was judged likely to have produced a cluster of highly shared sequence variants as a technical artifact. The authors suggested that the approach could potentially be extended to other disease states and immunological phenotypes. In this cohort, only TCR beta chains were sequenced, and detectable features were limited by the absence of alpha or paired-chain data. V-gene and J-gene trimming of TCR beta chains was associated with a missense DCLRE1C variant in a later genetic analysis, and the association was replicated in an independent cohort. A further reported finding was that TCR beta sequences accurately predicted the HLA-A and HLA-B alleles for most subjects in the first cohort. When HLA alleles, especially DR and DQ, strongly co-occurred, attributing TCR associations to individual alleles was difficult. Presence/absence analyses assumed roughly uniform sequencing depth across donors, an assumption that may not hold. HLA typing was unavailable for some donors at each locus, so association tests used only the typed subset. A later analysis associated about 18,000 TCR beta sequences with specific HLA alleles at a false discovery rate of 0.05. CMV serostatus was the only immune exposure information available for the cohort. In a later analysis, HLA-associated TCR beta chains were found to be more clonally expanded and to have lower generation probabilities than equally common non-associated chains. In the study, around 160 TCR beta chains were listed as associated with cytomegalovirus. The earlier analysis of approximately 540 of the donors excluded 15 to 20 rarely observed V segments, including chromosome 9 orphons, because counts were too low. Most TCR sequences were observed very rarely across donors, whereas some public TCRs were present in many individuals. Linkage disequilibrium might explain the correlated functional status among segregating V segments, but an unknown experimental factor could not be ruled out. Broadly in line with IMGT annotations, most TCR beta V segments showed up in productive rearrangements about 90% or about 30% of the time in an earlier analysis of several hundred of the donors. Because the 87-base-pair reads could not distinguish some IMGT-functional V segments, including TRBV6-2 and TRBV6-3, those segments were excluded. In a later analysis, several top co-occurrence clusters were reported to appear linked to parvovirus B19, influenza, CMV and Epstein-Barr virus. Cytomegalovirus status was reported to be diagnosed by the classifier with high specificity and sensitivity in both the original and validation cohorts. In vitro tests confirmed that a few of the cytomegalovirus-associated TCR beta chains recognize cytomegalovirus antigens. Compared with the 666-donor mean, donors in an Asian-associated ancestry cluster had fewer N-insertions in productive TCRs, according to a later genetic analysis. In a later analysis, most CMV-associated TCR beta chains were found to appear HLA-restricted, with HLA associations seemingly driven largely by CMV exposure. A later analysis found that TCR association rates varied across HLA loci, with DRB1 alleles showing the most associated TCRs and HLA-C alleles the fewest.

In this chain, TRBV4-1 is recombined with TRBJ2-4; the D gene is possibly TRBD1, with 6 bases matching. The sequenced material came from PBMCs. This TCR derives from a woman aged 40 to 50 in good health and CMV-seropositive. The CDR3 in this case is CASSQRALQGASKNIQYF. The DNA reads as follows: TGCGCCAGCAGCCAAAGGGCCCTACAGGGTGCGTCCAAAAACATTCAGTACTTC.